This TCR beta chain was obtained from a study of blood T cells in healthy people across ages. There were at least 6 micrograms of total RNA extracted from every sample. A J-beta primer mix and a sample-barcoded 5' primer were used in a second PCR of about 7 to 12 cycles. Through a template-switch adaptor with 12 random nucleotides, each cDNA molecule received a tag. Per sample, CDR3-containing paired-end reads numbered at least 2.5 million. TCRdb re-analysed the 5' RACE reads in MiXCR, keeping a single row per CDR3 protein. The sample lists approximately 810,000 distinct CDR3 sequences; roughly 35% were seen once. The receptor was derived from a man younger than 35 in good health. The sample consisted of blood.

The CDR3 loop reads CSARDDTGELFF. The CDR3 nucleotides read TGCAGTGCTAGAGATGACACCGGGGAGCTGTTTTTT. The rearrangement joins TRBV20-1 to TRBJ2-2; the D is unclear. Trimming pared 0 bases from V and 3 bases from J, leaving 2 bases between. Per the germline V gene, CDR1 is DFQATT and CDR2 is SNEGSKA (reference sequence). The CDR3 covers 12 residues.